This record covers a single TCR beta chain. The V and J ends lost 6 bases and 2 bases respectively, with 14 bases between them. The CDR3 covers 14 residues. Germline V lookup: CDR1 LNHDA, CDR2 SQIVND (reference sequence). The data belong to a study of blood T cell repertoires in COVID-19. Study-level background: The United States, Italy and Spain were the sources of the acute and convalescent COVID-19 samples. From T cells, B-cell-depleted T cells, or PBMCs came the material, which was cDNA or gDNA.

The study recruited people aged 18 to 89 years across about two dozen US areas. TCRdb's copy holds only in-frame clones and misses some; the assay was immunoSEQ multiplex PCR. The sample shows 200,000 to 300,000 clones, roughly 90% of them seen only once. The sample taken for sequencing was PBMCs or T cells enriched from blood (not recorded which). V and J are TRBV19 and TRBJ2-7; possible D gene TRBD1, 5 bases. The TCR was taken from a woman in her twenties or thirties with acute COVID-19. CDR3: CASSPREFPYEQYF. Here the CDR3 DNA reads TGTGCCAGTAGCCCCAGGGAATTCCCCTACGAGCAGTACTTC.